This entry concerns a single T cell receptor (beta chain). Antigen specificity is unknown. These data come from a study of cytomegalovirus exposure and HLA in healthy donors. Study-wide results and limits: The study labeled about 160 TCR beta chains cytomegalovirus-associated. A few of the chains that were CMV-associated were confirmed in vitro to be specific for CMV antigens.

PCR was performed using 60 Vbeta and 13 Jbeta primers. Repertoires were generated with immunoSEQ multiplex PCR, while TCRdb's copy carries only in-frame clones and drops some. The sample has about 140,000 clones, roughly 78% seen once. This sequence originates from a man aged 18 to 30 in good health and CMV-seropositive. The sequencing sample was made of PBMCs.

Here the CDR3 DNA reads TGTGCCTGGACAGGGGGCACGGCTAATGAAAAACTGTTTTTT. It encodes CAWTGGTANEKLFF. The chain couples TRBV30 to TRBJ1-4; 8 nucleotides match TRBD1. The ends lost 4 bases at V and 3 bases at J; junction bases unmatched: 4. Germline CDR1 and CDR2: GTSNPN and SVGIG (reference sequence). This CDR3 spans 14 amino acids.